This TCR beta chain was retrieved from a study of blood T cells in healthy people across ages. The CDR3 length is 17 residues. V lost 6 bases to trimming and J lost 8 bases, with 26 bases between them. Then a second PCR, running roughly 7 to 12 cycles, was carried out with a sample-barcoded 5' primer and a J-beta primer mix. TCRdb re-analysed the 5' RACE reads in MiXCR, keeping a single row per CDR3 protein. The repertoire has some 730,000 distinct CDR3 sequences, 20% to 25% of them found once; the top ten carry 22%. This clonotype came up a few times. This TCR came from an older man in good health. Sequencing input: blood. The chain carries TRBV12-3 or TRBV12-4 and TRBJ2-1, with a possible D match to TRBD2 (6 bases). DNA for the CDR3: TGTGCCAGCAGCCCCACGAGGGGACTGGGGTGGGGATATGAGCAGTTCTTC. Its protein product is CASSPTRGLGWGYEQFF.